What follows are 7 T cell receptor beta chains derived from one specimen sequenced in a study of early T cells in non-severe SARS-CoV-2 infection. TCRdb re-derived calls from the 5' RACE reads in MiXCR, one entry per CDR3 protein. The table has about 80,000 distinct CDR3 sequences, roughly 10% seen once; the top ten hold around 5%. The sequenced sample was whole blood. Receptors were obtained from an adult who was a healthcare worker with PCR-confirmed SARS-CoV-2 infection or an uninfected control (not recorded which).

This clonotype was found many times. This chain joins TRBV6-4 and TRBJ2-1; the D gene is possibly TRBD2 (6 bases). Trimming cost V 5 bases and J 0 bases, with 11 bases left between them. Germline assignment: CDR1 MRHNA and CDR2 SNTAGT. This CDR3 has 15 amino acids. The CDR3 region is CASSRVGGSYNEQFF. CDR3 coding DNA: TGTGCCAGCAGTAGGGTGGGGGGCTCCTACAATGAGCAGTTCTTC.

This clonotype was counted at least ten times. The chain has TRBV24-1 and TRBJ2-3; 7 bases fit TRBD1. CDR3 length: 14 amino acids. The germline gives CDR1 KGHDR, CDR2 SFDVKD. The trim removed 4 bases at V and 1 base at J, leaving 1 base unmatched. CDR3: CATSEGQRTDTQYF. The CDR3 DNA reads TGTGCCACCAGTGAGGGACAGCGCACAGATACGCAGTATTTT.

The rearrangement uses TRBV6-1 and TRBJ2-1, with D unresolved. Germline loops: CDR1 MNHNS, CDR2 SASEGT. The CDR3 spans 15 residues. The V end lost 4 bases, the J end lost 5 bases, and 15 bases lay between the germline ends. CDR3: CASSVGLGDNNEQFF. The CDR3 DNA reads TGTGCCAGCAGTGTAGGGTTAGGAGACAACAATGAGCAGTTCTTC.

This clonotype is medium-sized by share. The genes are TRBV13 and TRBJ2-3; D tentatively reads TRBD1 or TRBD2 (5 bases each). This CDR3 region has 15 residues. Germline V lookup: CDR1 PRHDT, CDR2 FYEKMQ (reference sequence). Trimming shortened V by 3 bases and J by 2 bases, and 12 bases separated the two germline ends. The CDR3 bases are TGTGCCAGCAGCTTTACCGGGACGGCCACAGATACGCAGTATTTT. Protein sequence: CASSFTGTATDTQYF.

This clonotype appeared many times. V gene TRBV12-3 or TRBV12-4 combines with J gene TRBJ2-7; the match to TRBD1 covers 7 bases. Unmatched junction bases numbered 14, after V lost 6 bases and J lost 3 bases. CDR3 length equals 16 residues. Here the CDR3 DNA reads TGTGCCAGCAGCCGCGCCACTTATGGGACAGACTACGAGCAGTACTTC. This encodes CASSRATYGTDYEQYF.

This clonotype was found a few times. V is TRBV12-5 and J is TRBJ2-1, with D perhaps matching TRBD1 or TRBD2 (6 bases each). V lost 6 bases to trimming and J lost 8 bases, with 26 bases between them. The CDR3 covers 17 residues. Germline CDR1 and CDR2: LGHNT and FRNRAP. CDR3 sequence (DNA): TGTGCTAGTGGATCTATAGGGGGGCCCTCGGTTTTCCATGAGCAGTTCTTC. It yields the protein CASGSIGGPSVFHEQFF. The variable domain in full, with the rest retrieved from reference TRBV12-5 and TRBJ2-1, is DARVTQTPRHKVTEMGQEVTMRCQPILGHNTVFWYRQTMMQGLELLAYFRNRAPLDDSGMPKDRFSAEMPDATLATLKIQPSEPRDSAVYFCASGSIGGPSVFHEQFFGPGTRLTVL.

This clonotype was detected ten times or more. CDR3 nucleotide sequence: TGTGCCAGCAGCTTGCCGGGGGCAATTGAGCAGTTCTTC. Its protein product is CASSLPGAIEQFF. The chain links TRBV5-5 to TRBJ2-1; D possibly uses TRBD1 or TRBD2 (6 bases each). CDR3 length: 13 residues. Germline V gene lookup returns CDR1 SGHKS and CDR2 YYEKEE (reference sequence). V gave up 1 base and J gave up 9 bases, with 11 bases separating them.